The 21 T cell receptor beta chains given below trace back to one sample, sequenced in a study of chemoradiotherapy in HPV16-positive cancers. Clones were read by immunoSEQ multiplex PCR, and TCRdb kept only the in-frame ones, dropping some. The profile shows under 750 clones, under 90% of them singletons. The sequencing used tumor tissue, collected from a patient who underwent chemoradiotherapy. The receptors originated from a human donor with HPV-associated anogenital cancer.

The CDR3 loop reads CASSLGGTRGDTQYF. The CDR3 DNA is TGCGCCAGCAGCCTCGGAGGTACAAGGGGTGATACGCAGTATTTT. V gene TRBV5-1 combines with J gene TRBJ2-3, with D perhaps given as TRBD1 or TRBD2 (5 bases each). V lost 4 bases and J lost 6, with 18 bases in between. The CDR3 runs to 15 residues. CDR1 and CDR2 (germline): SGHRS, YFSETQ. The full variable domain, in which reference TRBV5-1 and TRBJ2-3 provide the parts outside the CDR3, is KAGVTQTPRYLIKTRGQQVTLSCSPISGHRSVSWYQQTPGQGLQFLFEYFSETQRNKGNFPGRFSGRQFSNSRSEMNVSTLELGDSALYLCASSLGGTRGDTQYFGPGTRLTVL.

The rearrangement uses TRBV7-2 and TRBJ2-2, with 9 nucleotides matching TRBD2. The CDR3 totals 14 residues. CDR1 SGHTA and CDR2 FQGNSA come from the germline V gene. V dropped 6 bases and J dropped 4; count of bases not matched to a gene: 3. CDR3 sequence: CASSSSGATGELFF. The CDR3 DNA reads as TGTGCCAGCAGTTCTAGCGGGGCCACCGGGGAGCTGTTTTTT.

V usage is TRBV11-1 and J usage is TRBJ2-5; D is uncertain. The V end was cut by 0 bases, the J end by 5 bases, with 10 bases between. CDR1 and CDR2 (germline): SGHAT, FQDESV (reference sequence). The CDR3 covers 14 residues. The CDR3 DNA reads TGTGCCAGCAGCTTAGCGCCCGGGTATGAGACCCAGTACTTC. Translation gives CASSLAPGYETQYF.

In this sample, this clone turned up once. This chain uses TRBV6-4 with TRBJ1-1, with unresolved D. V gave up 2 bases and J gave up 5 bases, with 9 bases separating them. The CDR3 consists of 13 residues. Germline V lookup: CDR1 MRHNA, CDR2 SNTAGT. CDR3 coding DNA: TGTGCCAGCAGTGACCGGGAGGGAACTGAAGCTTTCTTT. This translates into CASSDREGTEAFF.

The CDR3 bases are TGTGCCAGCAGTTTATTGTCAGGGAATAGCAATCAGCCCCAGCATTTT. Amino acids: CASSLLSGNSNQPQHF. The V call is TRBV28, the J call TRBJ1-5; D may be TRBD1 (5 bases). CDR3 length: 16 amino acids. V dropped 1 base and J dropped 0 bases, with 10 bases sitting between them. Looked up from germline, CDR1 is MDHEN and CDR2 is SYDVKM.

This clone was counted between two and nine times. The rearrangement uses TRBV7-9 and TRBJ1-1; D is uncertain. The CDR3 has 15 residues. Trimming left V 5 bases short and J 0 bases short, with 13 bases between. Per germline, CDR1 SEHNR and CDR2 FQNEAQ (reference sequence). The CDR3 DNA is TGTGCCAGCAGCCTTGACGGACTGCTGAACACTGAAGCTTTCTTT. Protein sequence: CASSLDGLLNTEAFF.

V gene TRBV7-2 combines with J gene TRBJ1-5; weak D call: TRBD1 (6 bases). The germline gives CDR1 SGHTA, CDR2 FQGNSA. CDR3 length: 15 residues. Trimming stripped 4 bases from V and 4 bases from J, with 14 bases between. CDR3 nucleotides: TGTGCCAGCAGCTCCGTACAGGGTTCAAATCAGCCCCAGCATTTT. Amino acid sequence: CASSSVQGSNQPQHF.

V is TRBV7-6 and J is TRBJ2-1; 9 nucleotides line up with TRBD1. The CDR3 covers 15 residues. Germline V lookup: CDR1 SGHVS, CDR2 FNYEAQ. J gave up 6 bases and V 4 bases, and 7 bases lay outside the gene matches. DNA for the CDR3: TGTGCCAGCAGCTCCGGGACAGGGAAAGGCAATGAGCAGTTCTTC. Protein: CASSSGTGKGNEQFF.

The gene calls are TRBV30 and TRBJ1-2, with a weak D call TRBD1 (5 bases). Germline V gene lookup returns CDR1 GTSNPN and CDR2 SVGIG (reference sequence). V gave up 0 bases and J gave up 4 bases, with 24 bases separating them. The CDR3 covers 18 residues. Here the CDR3 reads CAWSVRRGNSFIRYGYTF. The CDR3 DNA reads as TGTGCCTGGAGTGTACGGAGGGGAAACAGTTTTATTCGCTATGGCTACACCTTC.

The chain is built from TRBV20-1 and TRBJ2-7; D is unresolved. V was shortened by 2 bases and J by 4 bases, with 3 bases between the two germline ends. The CDR3 runs 10 residues. The V gene's germline CDR1 is DFQATT and CDR2 SNEGSKA (reference sequence). This CDR3 is CSARPYEQYF. CDR3 bases: TGCAGTGCTAGACCGTACGAGCAGTACTTC.

This sequence joins TRBV9 and TRBJ2-4; D is possibly TRBD2 (5 bases). Germline-derived CDR1 and CDR2 are SGDLS and YYNGEE. The germline V and J ends were trimmed by 2 bases and 3 bases, with 9 bases remaining between them. The CDR3 covers 14 residues. CDR3: CASSVPGSKNIQYF. The CDR3, as DNA: TGTGCCAGCAGCGTGCCGGGGAGCAAAAACATTCAGTACTTC.

V usage is TRBV11-1 and J usage is TRBJ1-6; D ambiguous. Germline V CDR1 and CDR2: SGHAT, FQDESV (reference sequence). Trimming shortened V by 5 bases and J by 5 bases, and 10 bases separated the two germline ends. The CDR3 is made up of 14 amino acids. The CDR3 nucleotides are TGTGCCAGCAGCCGGACGGGGAATAATTCACCCCTCCACTTT. This encodes CASSRTGNNSPLHF.

This clone appeared a single time. The V gene is TRBV7-2, the J gene TRBJ2-5; 7 bases are shared with TRBD1. This CDR3 has 15 amino acids. V lost 1 base, J lost 5 bases, and 7 bases stayed unmatched. Germline lookup yields CDR1 SGHTA and CDR2 FQGNSA. For the CDR3, the DNA is TGTGCCAGCAGCTTAGGTACAGGGGTCGGCGAGACCCAGTACTTC. Protein product: CASSLGTGVGETQYF.

The chain carries TRBV6-4 and TRBJ2-5; D unresolved. Germline V gives CDR1 MRHNA, CDR2 SNTAGT. The ends were cut back, 4 bases at V and 2 bases at J, with 8 bases in the middle. This CDR3 has 13 residues. CDR3 sequence reads: CASSVNQQETQYF. DNA for the CDR3: TGTGCCAGCAGTGTGAACCAGCAAGAGACCCAGTACTTC.

This sequence joins TRBV6-5 and TRBJ1-1; D is uncertain. CDR1 is MNHEY and CDR2 is SVGAGI in the germline V gene. V was trimmed by 2 bases and J by 0 bases, leaving 4 bases between them. The CDR3 is 13 residues long. The CDR3 loop reads CASSYGMNTEAFF. The CDR3 coding sequence is TGTGCCAGCAGTTACGGTATGAACACTGAAGCTTTCTTT.

The CDR3, as DNA: TGTGCCAGCAGTTCGACAGTCGCTGGCTACACCTTC. Translated: CASSSTVAGYTF. This chain joins TRBV6-5 and TRBJ1-2, with D tentatively TRBD1 (5 bases). This CDR3 has 12 residues. The ends were cut back, 4 bases at V and 7 bases at J, with 10 bases in the middle. Germline V gene sequence: CDR1 MNHEY, CDR2 SVGAGI.

This clone was picked up one time. DNA for the CDR3: TGTGCCAGCAGTTTATTTCATCGGGCTAGCGGGGGCCACAATGAGCAGTTCTTC. It codes for CASSLFHRASGGHNEQFF. The chain is built from TRBV27 and TRBJ2-1, with 10 bases fitting TRBD2. Germline CDR1 is MNHEY and CDR2 is SMNVEV (reference sequence). CDR3 length: 18 residues. J gave up 5 bases and V 1 base, and 11 bases lay outside the gene matches.

The chain has TRBV5-4 and TRBJ2-5; D call uncertain. The CDR3 covers 13 residues. The germline CDR1 and CDR2 sequences are SGHNT and YYREEE (reference sequence). Trimming left V 4 bases short and J 1 base short, with 8 bases between. The CDR3 here is CASSPPLQETQYF. CDR3 coding DNA: TGTGCCAGCAGCCCTCCTCTCCAAGAGACCCAGTACTTC.

The chain is built from TRBV6-1 and TRBJ2-7; D possibly corresponds to TRBD1 (5 bases). V dropped 2 bases and J dropped 2 bases, with 10 bases sitting between them. There are 14 residues in the CDR3. CDR1 and CDR2 from the germline V gene are MNHNS and SASEGT. The CDR3 nucleotides are TGTGCCAGCAGTGAATATGCCAGGGCCTACGAGCAGTACTTC. This translates into CASSEYARAYEQYF.

This clone came up once. The chain carries TRBV4-3 and TRBJ1-4, with 11 bases fitting TRBD1. The length of the CDR3 is 15 residues. The trim removed 4 bases at V and 8 bases at J, leaving 6 bases unmatched. CDR1 and CDR2 (germline): LGHNA, YSLEER. DNA of the CDR3: TGCGCCAGCAGCCCAGGGGGACAGGGGGAAGAAAAACTGTTTTTT. Translating gives CASSPGGQGEEKLFF.

The chain couples TRBV7-2 to TRBJ2-2; D gene uncertain. Looked up from germline, CDR1 is SGHTA and CDR2 is FQGNSA. Trimming left V 2 bases short and J 5 bases short, with 6 bases between. The CDR3 consists of 13 residues. CDR3 in DNA: TGTGCCAGCAGCTTACAACTTACCGGGGAGCTGTTTTTT. Translated, it gives CASSLQLTGELFF.